Sequencing of this T cell receptor beta chain was carried out in a study of blood T cells in healthy people across ages. Sample-barcoded 5' priming and a J-beta primer mix drove a second PCR of about 6 to 12 cycles. TCRdb called the 5' RACE reads again in MiXCR, with one record for every CDR3 protein. The sample holds roughly 1 million distinct CDR3 sequences, 25% seen once. Germline assignment: CDR1 DFQATT and CDR2 SNEGSKA (reference sequence). With 2 bases removed from V and 3 bases from J, the gap between germline ends came to 10 bases. This CDR3 region has 14 residues. These data also formed part of another study, on T cells of mothers and their children.

The sequencing sample was made of blood. The V and J genes are TRBV20-1 and TRBJ2-2; D not resolved. The receptor comes from a girl aged 2 to 10 in good health. The DNA for the CDR3 is TGCAGTGCTAGACACGAAATCGACACCGGGGAGCTGTTTTTT. It codes for CSARHEIDTGELFF.